Below are 4 T cell receptor beta chains sequenced from a single sample in a study of blood T cell repertoires in COVID-19. Clones were sequenced by immunoSEQ multiplex PCR, and TCRdb holds only the in-frame ones, with some missing. The sample contains around 47,000 clones, about 90% of which appear only once. The sample consisted of peripheral blood. These receptors were collected from an elderly man with active or convalescent COVID-19.

V is TRBV7-2 and J is TRBJ2-7, with D perhaps matching TRBD2 (5 bases). The V end lost 6 bases, the J end lost 1 base, and 16 bases lay between the germline ends. Germline assignment: CDR1 SGHTA and CDR2 FQGNSA. The CDR3 is made up of 15 amino acids. Written as DNA, the CDR3 is TGTGCCAGCAGTCACCCCATGAAGCGGTCCTACGAGCAGTACTTC. It translates to CASSHPMKRSYEQYF.

The chain joins TRBV5-5 to TRBJ2-1; D is unclear. V lost 0 bases and J lost 4, with 11 bases in between. From germline, CDR1 is SGHKS and CDR2 YYEKEE (reference sequence). The CDR3 consists of 15 residues. The CDR3 loop is CASSLDGFGYNEQFF. DNA for the CDR3: TGTGCCAGCAGCTTGGACGGTTTTGGTTACAATGAGCAGTTCTTC.

The chain is built from TRBV19 and TRBJ1-2, with D uncertain. Between the trimmed V and J ends, which lost 0 bases and 1 base, there was a span of 6 bases. Per germline, CDR1 LNHDA and CDR2 SQIVND (reference sequence). The CDR3 has 14 residues. As DNA, the CDR3 is TGTGCCAGTAGTATAGATCACAATAACTATGGCTACACCTTC. It codes for CASSIDHNNYGYTF.

This chain joins TRBV6-2 or TRBV6-3 and TRBJ2-7; TRBD2 agrees at 9 bases. The CDR3 length is 16 residues. CDR1 is MNHEY, CDR2 SVGEGT, per germline. Trimming removed 3 bases from V and 0 bases from J; junction bases left unmatched: 6. The CDR3 loop reads CASSYLAGLSSYEQYF. The CDR3 DNA sequence: TGTGCCAGCAGTTATCTAGCGGGGCTTAGCTCCTACGAGCAGTACTTC.